These 20 T cell receptor beta chains share one sample of origin, sequenced in a study of blood T cells in healthy people across ages. A J-beta primer mix and a sample-barcoded 5' primer were used in a second PCR of roughly 6 to 12 cycles. In TCRdb, the 5' RACE reads were re-called with MiXCR into one record per CDR3 protein. The sample lists 750,000 to 1,000,000 distinct CDR3 sequences; about 27% were seen once. Another study also made use of these data, one on T cells of mothers and their children.

The specimen was blood. The origin of the receptors is a woman aged 40-49 years in good health.

The J gene is TRBJ1-5, the V gene TRBV19, with 7 bases lining up with TRBD1. The length of the CDR3 is 14 residues. Per the germline V gene, CDR1 is LNHDA and CDR2 is SQIVND (reference sequence). The CDR3, as DNA: TGTGTCAGCGCGGGACAGCAAATGGTGCAGCCCCAGCATTTT. It translates to CVSAGQQMVQPQHF.

This clonotype was recorded at least ten times. V is TRBV4-1 and J is TRBJ2-5; a weak D match, TRBD2 (5 bases). CDR1 is MGHRA, CDR2 YSYEKL, per germline. CDR3 size: 13 residues. The germline V and J ends were trimmed by 4 bases and 5 bases, with 11 bases remaining between them. CDR3 in DNA: TGCGCCAGCAGCCCCCGGACTGGGGAGACCCAGTACTTC. Amino acid sequence: CASSPRTGETQYF.

The rearrangement joins TRBV20-1 to TRBJ2-5; 8 positions agree with TRBD1. V lost 6 bases to trimming and J lost 1 base; unmatched junction nucleotides: 4. This CDR3 is 13 amino acids long. Germline lookup yields CDR1 DFQATT and CDR2 SNEGSKA (reference sequence). For the CDR3, the DNA is TGCAGTGCACCCGACAGGGGCCAAGAGACCCAGTACTTC. Translation gives CSAPDRGQETQYF.

This chain links TRBV3-1 with TRBJ2-1; D call uncertain. This CDR3 spans 11 amino acids. Trimming left V 4 bases short and J 11 bases short, with 9 bases between. CDR1 and CDR2 from the germline V gene are LGHDT and YNNKEL (reference sequence). The CDR3 DNA is TGTGCCAGCAGCCTTTTAAATAAGCAGTTCTTC. It encodes CASSLLNKQFF.

The J gene is TRBJ1-1, the V gene TRBV9; unclear D gene. V shed 4 bases and J shed 7 bases, with 20 bases lying between them. The germline V gene encodes CDR1 SGDLS and CDR2 YYNGEE. This CDR3 comprises 15 residues. The CDR3 sequence: CASSMRAAGSYEAFF. The CDR3 nucleotides read TGTGCCAGCAGCATGAGGGCGGCGGGGTCCTATGAAGCTTTCTTT.

This clonotype appeared many times. The chain employs TRBV30 and TRBJ1-2; possible D gene TRBD1, 5 bases. V shed 3 bases and J shed 6 bases, with 11 bases lying between them. Germline V gene sequence: CDR1 GTSNPN, CDR2 SVGIG (reference sequence). The CDR3 has 12 residues. The CDR3 region is CAWREDSHGYTF. The CDR3, as DNA: TGTGCCTGGAGAGAAGACAGCCATGGCTACACCTTC.

This clonotype has only a few counts. V usage is TRBV12-3 or TRBV12-4 and J usage is TRBJ1-2, with 8 bases identical to TRBD1. The J segment lost 7 bases and the V segment lost 3 bases, leaving 13 bases of the junction unmatched. The CDR3 has 16 residues. The CDR3: CASSFGSGGVLGGYTF. As DNA, the CDR3 is TGTGCCAGCAGTTTTGGGTCAGGGGGCGTTTTAGGTGGCTACACCTTC.

V gene TRBV10-3 combines with J gene TRBJ1-1; 7 positions match TRBD1. CDR1 and CDR2 (germline): ENHRY, SYGVKD. The CDR3 covers 14 residues. V was clipped by 6 bases and J by 2 bases; unmatched bases: 6. The CDR3 DNA sequence: TGTGCCATCAGGGACAGACAGGGTAACACTGAAGCTTTCTTT. It encodes CAIRDRQGNTEAFF.

The gene calls are TRBV28 and TRBJ2-1; 10 bases fit TRBD2. Per germline, CDR1 MDHEN and CDR2 SYDVKM. CDR3 length: 15 amino acids. V was pared by 5 bases and J by 5 bases, with 6 bases of the junction left unmatched. The CDR3: CASSAAGGLNNEQFF. The CDR3 DNA sequence: TGTGCCAGCAGTGCAGCGGGGGGGCTAAACAATGAGCAGTTCTTC. Full variable domain (outside the CDR3, taken from reference TRBV28 and TRBJ2-1): DVKVTQSSRYLVKRTGEKVFLECVQDMDHENMFWYRQDPGLGLRLIYFSYDVKMKEKGDIPEGYSVSREKKERFSLILESASTNQTSMYLCASSAAGGLNNEQFFGPGTRLTVL.

This clonotype was picked up a small number of times. The V gene is TRBV7-3, the J gene TRBJ2-3, with a weak D call TRBD2 (5 bases). Deletions cut 9 bases from V and 4 bases from J, with 14 bases between. Germline assignment: CDR1 SGHTA and CDR2 FQGTGA. CDR3 size: 13 residues. The CDR3 here is CASSPGKADTQYF. The CDR3 nucleotides read TGTGCCAGTAGCCCCGGGAAAGCAGATACGCAGTATTTT.

This clonotype was found many times. The rearrangement links TRBV6-2 or TRBV6-3 to TRBJ1-6, with D perhaps TRBD1 (5 bases). Germline V gives CDR1 MNHEY, CDR2 SVGEGT. The V and J ends lost 2 bases and 5 bases respectively, with 7 bases between them. The CDR3 is made up of 14 amino acids. The CDR3 here is CASSYGHDNSPLHF. CDR3 sequence (DNA): TGTGCCAGCAGTTACGGACATGATAATTCACCCCTCCACTTT.

On this clonotype itself: The junction and the germline gene differ at one end; a read error may be behind it. V gene TRBV6-2 or TRBV6-3 combines with J gene TRBJ1-5; TRBD1 is a possible D gene (6 bases). The CDR3 sequence is 16 residues long. The V gene's germline CDR1 is MNHEY and CDR2 SVGEGT. The CDR3 DNA reads as TGCGCCAGCAGCCACCCCAACGGACAGCCAGATCAGCCCCAGCATTTT. Translating gives CASSHPNGQPDQPQHF.

V usage is TRBV7-9 and J usage is TRBJ2-1; possible D gene TRBD1, 6 bases. Germline CDR1 reads SEHNR; CDR2 reads FQNEAQ (reference sequence). V was cut by 5 bases and J by 12 bases, with 23 bases left in between. The CDR3 contains 15 residues. In DNA, the CDR3 is TGTGCCAGCAGCCCGGACGTGAGGACAGACCTTGCGCAGTTCTTC. Translated: CASSPDVRTDLAQFF.

This clonotype was observed a handful of times. At one boundary the junction diverges from the germline segment, which might be a read error. The chain employs TRBV12-3 or TRBV12-4 and TRBJ2-6; a possible D gene is TRBD1 (5 bases). The CDR3 extends over 13 amino acids. The CDR3: CASRNSGANVPTF. The CDR3 bases are TGTGCCAGCAGAAACTCTGGGGCCAACGTCCCGACTTTC.

This chain joins TRBV4-1 and TRBJ1-2; D might be TRBD1 (5 bases). The CDR3 has 15 amino acids. Germline CDR1 is MGHRA and CDR2 is YSYEKL. V was shortened by 0 bases and J by 8 bases, with 16 bases between the two germline ends. The CDR3 nucleotides are TGCGCCAGCAGCCAAGACAGGGCCAAGGTGCGGGGCTACACCTTC. Amino acids: CASSQDRAKVRGYTF.

This chain joins TRBV11-1 and TRBJ1-2, with D tentatively TRBD1 (5 bases). Per the germline V gene, CDR1 is SGHAT and CDR2 is FQDESV (reference sequence). CDR3 size: 15 residues. Trimming took off 5 bases at V and 7 bases at J, with 20 bases between the two ends. CDR3 bases: TGTGCCAGCAGCCCGGGACGGTCGATACGGGGTGGCTACACCTTC. This sequence encodes CASSPGRSIRGGYTF.

The chain links TRBV30 to TRBJ1-2; TRBD1 aligns across 9 bases. Germline CDR1 reads GTSNPN; CDR2 reads SVGIG (reference sequence). This CDR3 has 14 amino acids. J was trimmed by 3 bases and V by 5 bases; bases with no gene match: 7. CDR3 coding DNA: TGTGCCTGGGATCCGGGACAGGGCCACTATGGCTACACCTTC. It codes for CAWDPGQGHYGYTF.

This clonotype was seen more than once but under ten times. V usage is TRBV29-1 and J usage is TRBJ2-3, with no clear D. The CDR3 loop spans 13 amino acids. Trimming pared 4 bases from V and 5 bases from J, leaving 13 bases between. Germline V gene data show CDR1 as SQVTM and CDR2 as ANQGSEA. DNA for the CDR3: TGCAGCGTTGCCCTAAGATTGGAAGATACGCAGTATTTT. Translating gives CSVALRLEDTQYF.

The CDR3 DNA reads as TGTGCCAGCAGCTTAAAAGGGTGGACTAGTGGCTACACCTTC. It translates to CASSLKGWTSGYTF. V usage is TRBV7-9 and J usage is TRBJ1-2; D is unresolved. V shed 2 bases and J shed 7 bases, with 14 bases lying between them. This CDR3 is 14 amino acids long. Per the germline V gene, CDR1 is SEHNR and CDR2 is FQNEAQ (reference sequence).

The CDR3 sequence: CASSFTGGANVLTF. In DNA form, the CDR3 reads TGTGCCAGCAGCTTTACCGGTGGGGCCAACGTCCTGACTTTC. The rearrangement joins TRBV7-3 to TRBJ2-6, with D hard to call. CDR3 length: 14 amino acids. V was cut by 3 bases and J by 3 bases, with 6 bases left in between. CDR1 SGHTA and CDR2 FQGTGA come from the germline V gene. Combining the CDR3 with reference TRBV7-3 and TRBJ2-6 gives the whole variable domain GAGVSQTPSNKVTEKGKYVELRCDPISGHTALYWYRQSLGQGPEFLIYFQGTGAADDSGLPNDRFFAVRPEGSVSTLKIQRTERGDSAVYLCASSFTGGANVLTFGAGSRLTVL.